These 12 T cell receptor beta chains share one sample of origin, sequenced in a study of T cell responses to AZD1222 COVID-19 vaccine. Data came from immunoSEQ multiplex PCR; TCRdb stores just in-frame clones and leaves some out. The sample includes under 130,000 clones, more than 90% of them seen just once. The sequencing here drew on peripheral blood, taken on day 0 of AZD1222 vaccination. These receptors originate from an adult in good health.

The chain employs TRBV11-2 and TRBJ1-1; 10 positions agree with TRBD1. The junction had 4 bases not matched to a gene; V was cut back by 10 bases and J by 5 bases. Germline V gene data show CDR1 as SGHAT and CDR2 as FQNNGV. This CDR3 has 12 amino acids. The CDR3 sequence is CATGQGGTEAFF. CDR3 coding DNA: TGTGCCACAGGACAGGGGGGAACTGAAGCTTTCTTT. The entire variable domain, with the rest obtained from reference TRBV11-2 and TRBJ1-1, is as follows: EAGVAQSPRYKIIEKRQSVAFWCNPISGHATLYWYQQILGQGPKLLIQFQNNGVVDDSQLPKDRFSAERLKGVDSTLKIQPAKLEDSAVYLCATGQGGTEAFFGQGTRLTVV.

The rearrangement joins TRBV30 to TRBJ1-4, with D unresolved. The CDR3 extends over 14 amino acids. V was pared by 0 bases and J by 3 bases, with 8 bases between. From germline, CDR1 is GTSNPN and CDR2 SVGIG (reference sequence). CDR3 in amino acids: CAWSVGGSNEKLFF. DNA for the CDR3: TGTGCCTGGAGTGTAGGAGGGTCTAATGAAAAACTGTTTTTT.

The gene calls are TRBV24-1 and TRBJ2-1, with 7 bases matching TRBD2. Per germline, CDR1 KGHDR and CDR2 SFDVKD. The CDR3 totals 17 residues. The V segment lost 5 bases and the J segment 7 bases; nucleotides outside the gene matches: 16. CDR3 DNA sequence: TGTGCCACCAGTGGAAAGCGGGAAGAGTATTCATCGAATGAGCAGTTCTTC. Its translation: CATSGKREEYSSNEQFF.

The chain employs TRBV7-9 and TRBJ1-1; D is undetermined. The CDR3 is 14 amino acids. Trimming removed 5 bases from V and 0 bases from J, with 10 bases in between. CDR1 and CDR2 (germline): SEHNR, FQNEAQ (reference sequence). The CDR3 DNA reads TGTGCCAGCAGCGCTCCCGGGGTGAACACTGAAGCTTTCTTT. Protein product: CASSAPGVNTEAFF.

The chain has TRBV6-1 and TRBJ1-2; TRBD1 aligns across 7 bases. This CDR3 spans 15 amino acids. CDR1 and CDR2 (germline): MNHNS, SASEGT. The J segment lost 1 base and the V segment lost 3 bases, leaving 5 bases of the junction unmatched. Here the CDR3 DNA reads TGTGCCAGCAGTGAGACAGGGATGGGTAACTATGGCTACACCTTC. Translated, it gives CASSETGMGNYGYTF.

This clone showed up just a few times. The chain's CDR3 is CASSSGGFSEEKLFF. The DNA of the CDR3 is TGTGCCAGCAGTTCTGGAGGTTTTTCTGAAGAAAAACTGTTTTTT. The chain is built from TRBV6-2 or TRBV6-3 and TRBJ1-4; D call uncertain. V lost 4 bases and J 8 bases, leaving 17 bases between the germline ends. CDR1 is MNHEY and CDR2 is SVGEGT in the germline V gene. The CDR3 is 15 amino acids.

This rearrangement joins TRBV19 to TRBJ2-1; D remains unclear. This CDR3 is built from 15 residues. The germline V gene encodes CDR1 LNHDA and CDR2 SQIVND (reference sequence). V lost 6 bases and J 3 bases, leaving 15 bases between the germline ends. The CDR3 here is CASSPFGRIYNEQFF. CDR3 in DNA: TGTGCCAGTAGCCCATTCGGAAGAATCTACAATGAGCAGTTCTTC.

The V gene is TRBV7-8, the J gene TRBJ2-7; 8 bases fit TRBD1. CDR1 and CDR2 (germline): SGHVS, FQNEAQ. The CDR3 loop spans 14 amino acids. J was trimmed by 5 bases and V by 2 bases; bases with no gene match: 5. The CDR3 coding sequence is TGTGCCAGCAGCTTAAGAGACAGGGGCCACGAGCAGTACTTC. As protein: CASSLRDRGHEQYF.

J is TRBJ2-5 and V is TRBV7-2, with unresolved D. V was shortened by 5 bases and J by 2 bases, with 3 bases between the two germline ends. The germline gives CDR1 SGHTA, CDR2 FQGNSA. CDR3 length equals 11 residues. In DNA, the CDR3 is TGTGCCAGCAGCCCGCAAGAGACCCAGTACTTC. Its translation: CASSPQETQYF.

CDR3 bases: TGTGCCAGTAGTGTATGGGGCGGTTCTATGAACACTGAAGCTTTCTTT. Protein product: CASSVWGGSMNTEAFF. V is TRBV19 and J is TRBJ1-1; maybe TRBD1 (5 bases). Germline CDR1 reads LNHDA; CDR2 reads SQIVND (reference sequence). V was pared by 5 bases and J by 0 bases, with 16 bases between. This CDR3 spans 16 amino acids.

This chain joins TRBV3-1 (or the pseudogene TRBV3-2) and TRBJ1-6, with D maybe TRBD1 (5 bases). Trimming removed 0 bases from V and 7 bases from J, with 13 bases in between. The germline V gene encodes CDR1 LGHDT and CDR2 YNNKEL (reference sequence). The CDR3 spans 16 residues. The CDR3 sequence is CASSQDRGFANSPLHF. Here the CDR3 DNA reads TGTGCCAGCAGCCAAGATAGGGGTTTTGCGAATTCACCCCTCCACTTT.

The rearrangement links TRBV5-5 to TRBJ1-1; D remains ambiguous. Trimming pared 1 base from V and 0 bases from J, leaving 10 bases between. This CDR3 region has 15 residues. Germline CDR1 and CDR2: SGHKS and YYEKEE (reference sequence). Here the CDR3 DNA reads TGTGCCAGCAGCTTGCAGAGAAACATGAACACTGAAGCTTTCTTT. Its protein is CASSLQRNMNTEAFF.